A single sample is the source of the 22 T cell receptor beta chains below, sequenced in a study of shared clonotypes between healthy human individuals. The data were produced by immunoSEQ multiplex PCR, yet TCRdb's version contains in-frame clones alone and is incomplete. The data hold 2 million to 2.5 million clones, with 90% to 97% observed a single time. Sequencing input: naive CD4+ T cells sorted from blood. Subset denoted: CD45RA+ positively selected. Every receptor here comes from a man aged 18 to 30 in good health.

The chain uses TRBV4-3 and TRBJ2-3, with D tentatively TRBD2 (6 bases). Germline V gives CDR1 LGHNA, CDR2 YSLEER. The CDR3 sequence is 15 residues long. Trimming shortened V by 1 base and J by 4 bases, and 12 bases separated the two germline ends. CDR3: CASSQGNGRPDTQYF. CDR3 bases: TGCGCCAGCAGCCAAGGTAACGGGAGACCAGATACGCAGTATTTT.

J is TRBJ2-3 and V is TRBV6-5; 7 nucleotides line up with TRBD2. From germline, CDR1 is MNHEY and CDR2 SVGAGI. Unmatched junction bases numbered 1, after V lost 8 bases and J lost 8 bases. The CDR3 has 10 amino acids. The CDR3, as DNA: TGTGCCAGCGGGGAGGGTACGCAGTATTTT. The encoded protein is CASGEGTQYF.

This clone appeared once. V is TRBV19 and J is TRBJ1-2; D is unresolved. Germline V CDR1 and CDR2: LNHDA, SQIVND (reference sequence). The V end lost 3 bases, the J end lost 0 bases, and 14 bases lay between the germline ends. The CDR3 runs 16 residues. CDR3 loop: CASSMESGKTNYGYTF. The CDR3, as DNA: TGTGCCAGTAGTATGGAGTCCGGGAAAACTAACTATGGCTACACCTTC.

The J gene is TRBJ2-3, the V gene TRBV6-5; 7 bases line up with TRBD1. This CDR3 spans 14 amino acids. V was pared by 6 bases and J by 2 bases, with 5 bases of the junction left unmatched. The germline V gene has CDR1 MNHEY and CDR2 SVGAGI. DNA of the CDR3: TGTGCCAGCAGGCGACAGGGCTCCACAGATACGCAGTATTTT. Residues: CASRRQGSTDTQYF.

This chain joins TRBV10-3 and TRBJ2-3; D is perhaps TRBD1 (5 bases). Trimming removed 10 bases from V and 0 bases from J, with 11 bases in between. Germline V gene sequence: CDR1 ENHRY, CDR2 SYGVKD. The CDR3 totals 13 residues. CDR3 region: CANSRQSTDTQYF. The CDR3 DNA reads TGTGCCAACTCGAGACAGAGCACAGATACGCAGTATTTT.

The chain links TRBV11-3 to TRBJ2-3; 12 bases line up with TRBD2. J gave up 0 bases and V 3 bases, and 7 bases lay outside the gene matches. CDR3 length: 18 amino acids. Germline V gene sequence: CDR1 SGHNT, CDR2 YENEEA. As DNA, the CDR3 is TGTGCCAGCAGCTTCGGACTAGCGGGATCGGGGAGCACAGATACGCAGTATTTT. Its translation: CASSFGLAGSGSTDTQYF.

The chain joins TRBV6-6 to TRBJ2-7; D is uncertain. V lost 3 bases to trimming and J lost 4 bases, with 13 bases between them. This CDR3 has 14 amino acids. From germline, CDR1 is MNHNY and CDR2 SVGAGI (reference sequence). The CDR3 is CASSYSRAGYEQYF. For the CDR3, the DNA is TGTGCCAGCAGTTATTCACGGGCAGGTTACGAGCAGTACTTC.

The genes are TRBV6-5 and TRBJ2-5, with 8 bases that match TRBD1. J was trimmed by 4 bases and V by 8 bases; bases with no gene match: 3. This CDR3 is built from 12 residues. Per the germline V gene, CDR1 is MNHEY and CDR2 is SVGAGI. DNA for the CDR3: TGTGCCAGCGCAGGGGGCGTAGAGACCCAGTACTTC. Translation gives CASAGGVETQYF.

The rearrangement uses TRBV6-6 and TRBJ1-1; perhaps TRBD1 as D (6 bases). Trimming stripped 6 bases from V and 1 base from J, with 9 bases between. Looked up from germline, CDR1 is MNHNY and CDR2 is SVGAGI (reference sequence). CDR3 length equals 13 residues. In DNA, the CDR3 is TGTGCCAGCAGGGACAGACAGAACACTGAAGCTTTCTTT. Protein product: CASRDRQNTEAFF.

V gene TRBV7-9 combines with J gene TRBJ2-5; 7 bases are a match to TRBD1. J lost 4 bases, V lost 5 bases, and 7 bases had no gene match. Germline V gives CDR1 SEHNR, CDR2 FQNEAQ (reference sequence). The CDR3 spans 14 residues. The CDR3 is CASSITGVGETQYF. CDR3 DNA: TGTGCCAGCAGCATAACAGGGGTGGGAGAGACCCAGTACTTC.

The rearrangement uses TRBV6-5 and TRBJ1-1; D unresolved. CDR1 is MNHEY, CDR2 SVGAGI, per germline. V was shortened by 4 bases and J by 2 bases, with 8 bases between the two germline ends. The CDR3 is 13 amino acids. The CDR3 coding sequence is TGTGCCAGCAGTTCGCGGCTCAACACTGAAGCTTTCTTT. Translation: CASSSRLNTEAFF.

The chain couples TRBV10-3 to TRBJ2-1; TRBD1 might be the D (6 bases). From germline, CDR1 is ENHRY and CDR2 SYGVKD. The ends were cut back, 4 bases at V and 2 bases at J, with 12 bases in the middle. The CDR3 runs to 15 residues. CDR3 DNA sequence: TGTGCCATCAGTGGGGGGCTTACGCCCTACAATGAGCAGTTCTTC. Protein product: CAISGGLTPYNEQFF.

CDR3 bases: TGCGCCAGCAGCCAGGGGACTAGCGGGGGACTAGCCAAAAACATTCAGTACTTC. Translated, it gives CASSQGTSGGLAKNIQYF. The chain is built from TRBV4-3 and TRBJ2-4, with 14 nucleotides matching TRBD2. Germline V gene data show CDR1 as LGHNA and CDR2 as YSLEER. The CDR3 has 18 amino acids. Trimming took 3 bases from V and 0 from J; bases not matched to a gene: 4.

The chain employs TRBV7-9 and TRBJ1-5; 10 nucleotides agree with TRBD1. The CDR3 runs 14 residues. V lost 5 bases, J lost 8 bases, and 6 bases stayed unmatched. The germline V gene has CDR1 SEHNR and CDR2 FQNEAQ (reference sequence). CDR3 in DNA: TGTGCCAGCAGCCCGCCGGACAGGGGGAAGCCCCAGCATTTT. This gives the protein CASSPPDRGKPQHF.

The genes are TRBV28 and TRBJ1-5, with D uncertain. From germline, CDR1 is MDHEN and CDR2 SYDVKM. The CDR3 consists of 15 residues. The V end lost 3 bases, the J end lost 5 bases, and 14 bases lay between the germline ends. CDR3 DNA: TGTGCCAGCAGTTTCCCCAACCCGGGAGATCAGCCCCAGCATTTT. It yields the protein CASSFPNPGDQPQHF.

J is TRBJ1-2 and V is TRBV7-2; weak D call: TRBD1 (6 bases). The V gene's germline CDR1 is SGHTA and CDR2 FQGNSA. There are 17 residues in the CDR3. Trimming left V 1 base short and J 2 bases short, with 17 bases between. CDR3 nucleotides: TGTGCCAGCAGCTTAGTAGCGTTGGCAGGGGCCAACTATGGCTACACCTTC. Its translation: CASSLVALAGANYGYTF.

The chain combines TRBV7-6 with TRBJ2-7; 9 bases fit TRBD1. Germline V lookup: CDR1 SGHVS, CDR2 FNYEAQ. The CDR3 loop spans 18 amino acids. J lost 2 bases, V lost 5 bases, and 16 bases had no gene match. This CDR3 is CASSPIVSGQGKAYEQYF. The CDR3 nucleotides read TGTGCCAGCAGCCCGATAGTTTCAGGACAGGGGAAAGCCTACGAGCAGTACTTC.

The table lists this clone with a few counts. This chain links TRBV10-3 with TRBJ1-1; D not resolved. Per the germline V gene, CDR1 is ENHRY and CDR2 is SYGVKD. V lost 4 bases and J lost 5, with 11 bases in between. The CDR3 covers 13 residues. CDR3 sequence reads: CAISGRLGTEAFF. Written as DNA, the CDR3 is TGTGCCATCAGTGGTCGCCTAGGTACTGAAGCTTTCTTT.

This sequence joins TRBV2 and TRBJ2-7; 8 positions match TRBD2. Trimming cost V 7 bases and J 4 bases; bases outside gene matches: 6. Germline V gene sequence: CDR1 SNHLY, CDR2 FYNNEI. The CDR3 spans 13 residues. The CDR3 region is CASNSGRMYEQYF. The DNA of the CDR3 is TGTGCCAGCAACAGCGGGAGAATGTACGAGCAGTACTTC.

The rearrangement links TRBV5-1 to TRBJ2-2; possibly TRBD1 for D (5 bases). Trimming removed 2 bases from V and 2 bases from J, with 10 bases in between. Germline CDR1 and CDR2: SGHRS and YFSETQ. This CDR3 contains 15 residues. CDR3 loop: CASSFGRVNTGELFF. The CDR3 region has the DNA TGCGCCAGCAGCTTTGGCAGGGTAAACACCGGGGAGCTGTTTTTT.

V usage is TRBV19 and J usage is TRBJ1-5, with a possible D match to TRBD1 (6 bases). Per germline, CDR1 LNHDA and CDR2 SQIVND (reference sequence). V was pared by 3 bases and J by 1 base, with 13 bases between. This CDR3 spans 16 amino acids. CDR3 in amino acids: CASSMGGGMSNQPQHF. CDR3 sequence (DNA): TGTGCCAGTAGTATGGGAGGGGGTATGAGCAATCAGCCCCAGCATTTT.

V is TRBV18 and J is TRBJ2-6, with 9 bases lining up with TRBD1. CDR1 KGHSH and CDR2 LQKENI come from the germline V gene. The length of the CDR3 is 17 residues. J lost 4 bases, V lost 3 bases, and 7 bases had no gene match. As DNA, the CDR3 is TGTGCCAGCTCACCGAGCGACAGGGGGTTAGGGGCCAACGTCCTGACTTTC. Its protein product is CASSPSDRGLGANVLTF.